This T cell receptor (beta chain) was recovered during a study of blood T cell repertoires in COVID-19. Study at large: Some COVID-19 samples were acute and others convalescent; all came from the United States, Italy and Spain.

Germline assignment: CDR1 SQVTM and CDR2 ANQGSEA. The junction had 4 bases not matched to a gene; V was cut back by 3 bases and J by 2 bases. The CDR3 loop spans 14 amino acids. Sequencing was performed with immunoSEQ multiplex PCR; in TCRdb, only in-frame clones are kept and a portion is missing. The data show 90,000 to 95,000 clones, with 85% to 90% seen just once and around 4.5% held by the top ten. The chain couples TRBV29-1 to TRBJ2-3; 8 nucleotides agree with TRBD1. The TCR comes from a woman at least 80 years old with active COVID-19. Specimen: peripheral blood. CDR3 region: CSVDRDRLTDTQYF. CDR3 nucleotide sequence: TGCAGCGTTGACCGGGACAGGCTCACAGATACGCAGTATTTT.